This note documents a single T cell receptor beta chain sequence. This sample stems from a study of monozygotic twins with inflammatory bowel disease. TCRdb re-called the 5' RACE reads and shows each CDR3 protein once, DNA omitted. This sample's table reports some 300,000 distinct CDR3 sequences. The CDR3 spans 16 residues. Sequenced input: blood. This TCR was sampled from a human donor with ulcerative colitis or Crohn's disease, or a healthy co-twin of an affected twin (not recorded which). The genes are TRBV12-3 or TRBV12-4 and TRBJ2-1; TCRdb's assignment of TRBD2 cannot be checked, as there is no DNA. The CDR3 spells CASSREAGGLWNEQFF.